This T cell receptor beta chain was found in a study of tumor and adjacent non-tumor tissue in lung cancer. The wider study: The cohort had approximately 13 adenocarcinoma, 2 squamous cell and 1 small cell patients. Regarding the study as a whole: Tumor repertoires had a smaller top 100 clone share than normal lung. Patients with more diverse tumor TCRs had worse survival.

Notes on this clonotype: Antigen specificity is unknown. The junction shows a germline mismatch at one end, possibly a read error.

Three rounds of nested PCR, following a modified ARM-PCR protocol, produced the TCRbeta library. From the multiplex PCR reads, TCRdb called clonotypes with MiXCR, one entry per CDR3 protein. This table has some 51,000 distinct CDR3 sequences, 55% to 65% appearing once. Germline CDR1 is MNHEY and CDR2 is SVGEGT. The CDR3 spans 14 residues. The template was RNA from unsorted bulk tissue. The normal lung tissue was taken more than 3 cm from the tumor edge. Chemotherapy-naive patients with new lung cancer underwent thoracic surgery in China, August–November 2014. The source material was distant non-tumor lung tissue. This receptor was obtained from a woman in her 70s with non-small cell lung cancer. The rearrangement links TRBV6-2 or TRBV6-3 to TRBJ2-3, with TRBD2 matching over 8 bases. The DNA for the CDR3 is TGTGCCAGCAGTTTAGCGGGATCCGCAGATACGCACTGTTTT. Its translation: CASSLAGSADTHCF.